This TCR beta chain was sequenced during a study of technical replicates of blood from a few donors. Assay: immunoSEQ multiplex PCR; the TCRdb copy retains only in-frame clones and omits some. This table holds nearly 90,000 clones, 95% found once. V gave up 3 bases and J gave up 6 bases, with 13 bases separating them. The CDR3 loop spans 14 amino acids. Germline CDR1 SGHNT, CDR2 YYREEE (reference sequence). This receptor was identified in a human donor in good health. Material: T cells isolated from PBMCs. V usage is TRBV5-4 and J usage is TRBJ2-1, with D possibly matching TRBD2 (5 bases). CDR3 loop: CASSYKSGSNEQFF. The CDR3 region has the DNA TGTGCCAGCAGCTATAAGTCGGGAAGCAATGAGCAGTTCTTC.